This T cell receptor (beta chain) was captured in a study of T cell responses to AZD1222 COVID-19 vaccine (dated by TCRdb to 2020 to 2023). About the study as a whole: Because spike-specific TCR depth and breadth did not differ between the two schedules, AZD1222 recipients who got a second dose at roughly 4 weeks were pooled with those who got a second dose at roughly 12 weeks. A total of under 250 trial participants underwent TCR sequencing, of whom roughly 210 had received two doses of AZD1222 and roughly 26 had received two doses of the MenACWY control vaccine. Enrollment into the trials was organized by age into subgroups of 18-55, 56-69 and 70-plus years, and those subgroups contained roughly 150, 30 and 60 TCR-sequenced participants, respectively. The investigation overall reported the following: Reportedly, close to half of the unique spike-specific TCRs recognized epitopes lying outside the regions that are mutated in the B.1.351 and B.1.1.7 variants. Because no day 14 peak-response samples were available, the repertoires could be characterized only after the peak T cell response. Participants were mostly white British, with more females than males. The authors suggested clonal diversity may have been underestimated. Conclusions about previously exposed vaccinees are limited, since just six AZD1222 recipients were seropositive for SARS-CoV-2 at baseline. Vaccine-associated CD4 TCRs spanned the whole spike protein, with dominant responses in regions 160-218 and 743-854. After two AZD1222 doses, spike-specific TCR breadth and depth were significantly higher than at day 0 and than in MenACWY recipients. The 56-69-year group was small, and its depth increase did not reach significance, likely because of low power.

Details on this clone: Its antigen specificity is not known. Within one base of it there is no much larger clone, and no base qualities were kept.

The meaning of the sample's time point label: baseline before first vaccination. Vaccinee samples were obtained from the UK trials COV001 and COV002, which included a single-blind randomized controlled phase 2/3 trial of AZD1222 (ChAdOx1 nCoV-19) in healthy adults. For TCRbeta chain sequencing, PBMC samples were collected from trial participants at day 0 and at day 28 after the second dose. The CDR3, cysteine through phenylalanine, is 15 amino acids long. This entry keeps only the CDR3 DNA: 45 bases, framed from base 1. From the germline V gene (reference sequence), CDR1 is LNHDA and CDR2 is SQIVND. V loses 1 base of germline sequence and J loses 0 bases, and the interval between the two ends is 9 bases. The CDR3 regions of human TCRbeta chains were subjected to immunosequencing. Per the authors' processing: Repertoire TCRs were matched against a reference library of SARS-CoV-2-specific TCRs generated with the MIRA antigen-specificity platform. Breadth meant the fraction of unique TCRs that were SARS-CoV-2-associated, whereas depth meant the fraction of total T cells that were SARS-CoV-2-associated. Using the MIRA data, every spike-specific TCR was mapped to the spike region that the TCR reacted to and assigned to either a CD4 or a CD8 class. Log10-transformed breadth and depth values were compared by one-way ANOVA with Sidak's multiple comparisons tests. TCRdb took this table from immuneACCESS and kept in-frame rearrangements with V and J called. Such tables lack part of the clones; where checked against another copy, unresolved V genes explain under half of the gap, and the rest is unexplained. The D gene and trimming were derived from the DNA, and the V and J assignments and clone size from that table. In all, the sample holds around 150,000 clones, and 85% to 95% of those were seen once. Together, the top ten hold about 2.5% of the sample.

The rearrangement combines TRBV19 with TRBJ2-5, with no confidently assigned D gene. Specimen: peripheral blood, collected on day 0 of AZD1222 vaccination. This sequence originates from an adult in good health. The CDR3 reads as follows: CASSIVGENQETQYF. The DNA reads TGTGCCAGTAGTATAGTGGGCGAAAACCAAGAGACCCAGTACTTC.